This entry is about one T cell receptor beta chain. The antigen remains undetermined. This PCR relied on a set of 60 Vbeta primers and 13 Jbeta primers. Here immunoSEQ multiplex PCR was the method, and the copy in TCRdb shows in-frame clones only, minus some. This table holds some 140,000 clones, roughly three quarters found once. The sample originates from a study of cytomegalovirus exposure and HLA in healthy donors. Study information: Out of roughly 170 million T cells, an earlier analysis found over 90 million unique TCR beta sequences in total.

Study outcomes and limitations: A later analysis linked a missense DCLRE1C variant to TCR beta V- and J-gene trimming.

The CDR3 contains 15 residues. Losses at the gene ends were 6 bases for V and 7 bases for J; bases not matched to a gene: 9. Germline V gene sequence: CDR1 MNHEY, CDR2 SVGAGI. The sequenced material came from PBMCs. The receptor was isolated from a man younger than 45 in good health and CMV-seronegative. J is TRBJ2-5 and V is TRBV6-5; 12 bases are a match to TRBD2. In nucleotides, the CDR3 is TGTGCCAGCAGAAGGACTAGCGGGATTATAGGGACCCAGTACTTC. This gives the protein CASRRTSGIIGTQYF.